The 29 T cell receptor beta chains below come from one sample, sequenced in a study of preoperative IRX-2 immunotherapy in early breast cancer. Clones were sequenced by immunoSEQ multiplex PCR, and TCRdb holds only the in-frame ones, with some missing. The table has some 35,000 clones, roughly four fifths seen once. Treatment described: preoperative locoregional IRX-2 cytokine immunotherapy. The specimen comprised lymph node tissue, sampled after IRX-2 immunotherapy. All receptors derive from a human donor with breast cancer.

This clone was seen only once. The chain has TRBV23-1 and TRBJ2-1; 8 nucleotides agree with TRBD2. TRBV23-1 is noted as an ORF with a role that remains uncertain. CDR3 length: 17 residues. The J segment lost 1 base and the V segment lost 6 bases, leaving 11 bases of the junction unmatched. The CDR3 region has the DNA TGCGCCAGCAGCCAAGAACCCGGGGGGGCGTCCTACAATGAGCAGTTCTTC. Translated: CASSQEPGGASYNEQFF.

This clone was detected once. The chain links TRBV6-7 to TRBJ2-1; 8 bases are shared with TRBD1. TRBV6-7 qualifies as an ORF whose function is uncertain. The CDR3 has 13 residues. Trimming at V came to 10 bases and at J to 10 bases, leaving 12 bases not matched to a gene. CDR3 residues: CAILDRERGEQFF. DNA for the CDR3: TGTGCCATCTTGGACAGGGAGAGAGGAGAGCAGTTCTTC.

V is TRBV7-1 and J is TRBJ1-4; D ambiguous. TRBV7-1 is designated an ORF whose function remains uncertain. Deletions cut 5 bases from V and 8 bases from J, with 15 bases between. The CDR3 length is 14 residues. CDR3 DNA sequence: TGTGCCAGCAGCGCCCTTCTGGGATCCGAAAAACTGTTTTTT. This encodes CASSALLGSEKLFF.

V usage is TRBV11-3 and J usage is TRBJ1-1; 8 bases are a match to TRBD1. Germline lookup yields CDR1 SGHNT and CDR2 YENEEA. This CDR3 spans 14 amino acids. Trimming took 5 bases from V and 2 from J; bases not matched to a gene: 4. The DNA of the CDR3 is TGTGCCAGCAGCAAGACAGGGGATAACACTGAAGCTTTCTTT. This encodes CASSKTGDNTEAFF. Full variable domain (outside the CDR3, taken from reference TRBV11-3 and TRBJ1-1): EAGVVQSPRYKIIEKKQPVAFWCNPISGHNTLYWYLQNLGQGPELLIRYENEEAVDDSQLPKDRFSAERLKGVDSTLKIQPAELGDSAVYLCASSKTGDNTEAFFGQGTRLTVV.

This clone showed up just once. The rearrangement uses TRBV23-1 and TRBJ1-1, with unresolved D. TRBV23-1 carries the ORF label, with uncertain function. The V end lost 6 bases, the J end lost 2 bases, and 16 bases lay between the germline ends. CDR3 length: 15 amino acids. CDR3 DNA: TGCGCCAGCAGCCCATTTGGAGGGAGCAACACTGAAGCTTTCTTT. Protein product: CASSPFGGSNTEAFF.

The CDR3 coding sequence is TGTGCCCTAGGGCGGGGCACTGGAAACACCATATATTTT. This gives the protein CALGRGTGNTIYF. The chain has TRBV30 and TRBJ1-3, with D maybe TRBD1 (5 bases). V lost 8 bases and J lost 2, with 13 bases in between. Germline assignment: CDR1 GTSNPN and CDR2 SVGIG (reference sequence). The CDR3 is made up of 13 amino acids. Supplemented by reference TRBV30 and TRBJ1-3, the full variable domain reads SQTIHQWPATLVQPVGSPLSLECTVEGTSNPNLYWYRQAAGRGLQLLFYSVGIGQISSEVPQNLSASRPQDRQFILSSKKLLLSDSGFYLCALGRGTGNTIYFGEGSWLTVV.

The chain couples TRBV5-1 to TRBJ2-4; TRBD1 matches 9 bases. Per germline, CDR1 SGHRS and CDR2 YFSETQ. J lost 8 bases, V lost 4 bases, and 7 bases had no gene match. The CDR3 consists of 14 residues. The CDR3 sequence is CASSTGTGMDIQYF. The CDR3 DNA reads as TGCGCCAGCAGCACCGGGACAGGGATGGACATTCAGTACTTC.

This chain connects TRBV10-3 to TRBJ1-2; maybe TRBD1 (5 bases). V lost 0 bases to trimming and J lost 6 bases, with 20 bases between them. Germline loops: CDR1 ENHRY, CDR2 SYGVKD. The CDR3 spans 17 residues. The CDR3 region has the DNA TGTGCCATCAGTGAGTCCCCCGACAGAACCTATACGGATGGCTACACCTTC. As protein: CAISESPDRTYTDGYTF.

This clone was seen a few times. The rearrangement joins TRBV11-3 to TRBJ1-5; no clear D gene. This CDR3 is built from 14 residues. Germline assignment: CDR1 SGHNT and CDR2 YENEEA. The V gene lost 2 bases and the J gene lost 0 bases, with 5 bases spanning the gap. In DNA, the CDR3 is TGTGCCAGCAGCTTATGGGGTAGCAATCAGCCCCAGCATTTT. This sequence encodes CASSLWGSNQPQHF.

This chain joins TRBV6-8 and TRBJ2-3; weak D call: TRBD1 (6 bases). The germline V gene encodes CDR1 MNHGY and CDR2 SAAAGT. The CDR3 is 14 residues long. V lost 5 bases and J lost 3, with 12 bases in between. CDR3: CASSTTGNTDTQYF. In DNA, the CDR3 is TGTGCCAGCAGTACAACAGGGAATACAGATACGCAGTATTTT.

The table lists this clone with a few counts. This CDR3 is CASSQDFTNPRGYGYTF. CDR3 coding DNA: TGTGCCAGCAGCCAAGATTTTACGAATCCTCGGGGCTATGGCTACACCTTC. The rearrangement uses TRBV14 and TRBJ1-2; D not certain. Germline values: CDR1 SGHDN, CDR2 FVKESK. The CDR3 extends over 17 amino acids. Deletions cut 0 bases from V and 4 bases from J, with 18 bases between.

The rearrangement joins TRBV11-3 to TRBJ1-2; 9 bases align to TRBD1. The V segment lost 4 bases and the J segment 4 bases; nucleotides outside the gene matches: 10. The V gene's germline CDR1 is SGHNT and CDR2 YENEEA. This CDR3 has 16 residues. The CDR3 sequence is CASSWPRDRVAYGYTF. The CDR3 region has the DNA TGTGCCAGCAGCTGGCCGAGGGACAGGGTGGCCTATGGCTACACCTTC.

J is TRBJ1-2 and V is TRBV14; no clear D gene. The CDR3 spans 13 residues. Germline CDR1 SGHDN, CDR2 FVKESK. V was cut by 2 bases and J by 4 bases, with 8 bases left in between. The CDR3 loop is CASSQSRGYGYTF. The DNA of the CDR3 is TGTGCCAGCAGCCAATCCAGAGGCTATGGCTACACCTTC.

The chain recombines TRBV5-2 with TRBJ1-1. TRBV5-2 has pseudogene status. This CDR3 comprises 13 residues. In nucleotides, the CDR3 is TGTGCCAGCAGCTCGGATATGAGCACTGAAGCTTTCTTT. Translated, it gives CASSSDMSTEAFF.

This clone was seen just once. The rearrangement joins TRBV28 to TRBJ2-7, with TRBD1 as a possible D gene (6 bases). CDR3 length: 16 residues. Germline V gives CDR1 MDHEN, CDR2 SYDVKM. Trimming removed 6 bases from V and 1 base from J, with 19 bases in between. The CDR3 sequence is CASSPPGGLSSYEQYF. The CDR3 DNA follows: TGTGCCAGCAGCCCGCCTGGGGGCCTATCTTCCTACGAGCAGTACTTC.

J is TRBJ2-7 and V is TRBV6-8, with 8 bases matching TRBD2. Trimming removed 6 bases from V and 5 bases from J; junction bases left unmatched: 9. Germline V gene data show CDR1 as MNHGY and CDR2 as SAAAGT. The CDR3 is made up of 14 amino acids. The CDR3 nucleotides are TGTGCCAGCAGCAGCGGGGGAGCGATAAACGAGCAGTACTTC. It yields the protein CASSSGGAINEQYF.

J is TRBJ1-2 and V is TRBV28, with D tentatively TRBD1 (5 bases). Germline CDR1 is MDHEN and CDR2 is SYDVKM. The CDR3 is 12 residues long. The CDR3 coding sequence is TGTGGGACGAGACGTGGGGGTTATGGCTACACCTTC. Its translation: CGTRRGGYGYTF.

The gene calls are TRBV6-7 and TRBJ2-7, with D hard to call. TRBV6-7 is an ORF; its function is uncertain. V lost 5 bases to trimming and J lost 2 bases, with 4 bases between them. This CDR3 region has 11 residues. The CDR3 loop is CASSGAYEQYF. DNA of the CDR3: TGTGCCAGCAGTGGGGCCTACGAGCAGTACTTC.

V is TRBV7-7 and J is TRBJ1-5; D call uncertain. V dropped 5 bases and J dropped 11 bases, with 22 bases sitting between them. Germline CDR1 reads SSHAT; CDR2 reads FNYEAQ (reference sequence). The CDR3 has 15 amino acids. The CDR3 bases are TGTGCCAGCAGCGTAGGGCCATCCGTCGCTGAAGCCCAGCATTTT. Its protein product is CASSVGPSVAEAQHF.

The CDR3 coding sequence is TGTGCCAGCAGTATAACAGGTTCTCAACATGAAAAACTGTTTTTT. It specifies CASSITGSQHEKLFF. The gene calls are TRBV28 and TRBJ1-4; D may be TRBD1 (5 bases). This CDR3 comprises 15 residues. Trimming took off 5 bases at V and 6 bases at J, with 16 bases between the two ends. Germline-derived CDR1 and CDR2 are MDHEN and SYDVKM. Supplemented by reference TRBV28 and TRBJ1-4, the full variable domain reads DVKVTQSSRYLVKRTGEKVFLECVQDMDHENMFWYRQDPGLGLRLIYFSYDVKMKEKGDIPEGYSVSREKKERFSLILESASTNQTSMYLCASSITGSQHEKLFFGSGTQLSVL.

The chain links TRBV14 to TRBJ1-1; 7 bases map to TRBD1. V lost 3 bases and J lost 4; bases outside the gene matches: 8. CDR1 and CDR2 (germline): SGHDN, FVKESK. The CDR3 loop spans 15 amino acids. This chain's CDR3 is CASSHGNRGSTEAFF. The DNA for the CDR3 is TGTGCCAGCAGCCACGGTAACAGGGGAAGCACTGAAGCTTTCTTT.

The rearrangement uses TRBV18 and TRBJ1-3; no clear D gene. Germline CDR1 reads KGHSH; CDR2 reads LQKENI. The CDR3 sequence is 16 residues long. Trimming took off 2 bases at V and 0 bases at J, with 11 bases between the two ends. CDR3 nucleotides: TGTGCCAGCTCACCAGAAAGCAGCTACTCTGGAAACACCATATATTTT. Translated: CASSPESSYSGNTIYF.

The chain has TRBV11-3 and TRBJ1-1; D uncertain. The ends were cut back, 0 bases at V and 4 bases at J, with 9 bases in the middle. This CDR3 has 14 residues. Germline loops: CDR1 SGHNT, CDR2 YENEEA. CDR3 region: CASSLEGRATEAFF. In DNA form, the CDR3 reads TGTGCCAGCAGCTTAGAGGGGAGGGCCACTGAAGCTTTCTTT.

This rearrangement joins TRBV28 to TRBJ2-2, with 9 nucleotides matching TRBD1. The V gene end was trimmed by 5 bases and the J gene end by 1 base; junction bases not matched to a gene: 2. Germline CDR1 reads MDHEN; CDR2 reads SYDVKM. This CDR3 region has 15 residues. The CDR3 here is CASSRDRVNTGELFF. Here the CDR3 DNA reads TGTGCCAGCAGTAGGGACAGGGTGAACACCGGGGAGCTGTTTTTT.

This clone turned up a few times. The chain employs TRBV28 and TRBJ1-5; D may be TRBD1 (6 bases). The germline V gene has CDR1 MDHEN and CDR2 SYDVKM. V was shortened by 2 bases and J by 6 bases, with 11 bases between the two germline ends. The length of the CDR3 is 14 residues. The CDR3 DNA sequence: TGTGCCAGCAGTTTACTACAGGGATCTCAGCCCCAGCATTTT. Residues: CASSLLQGSQPQHF.

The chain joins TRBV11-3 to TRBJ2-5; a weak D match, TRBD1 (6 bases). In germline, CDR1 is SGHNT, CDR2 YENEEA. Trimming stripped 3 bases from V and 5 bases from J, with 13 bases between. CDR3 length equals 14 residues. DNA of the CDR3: TGTGCCAGCAGCTTCGGCGACAGGACGGAGACCCAGTACTTC. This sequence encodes CASSFGDRTETQYF.

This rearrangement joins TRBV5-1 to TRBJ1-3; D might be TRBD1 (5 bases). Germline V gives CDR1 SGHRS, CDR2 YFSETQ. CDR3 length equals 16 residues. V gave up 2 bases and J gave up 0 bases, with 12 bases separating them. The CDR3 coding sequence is TGCGCCAGCAGCTTTGGGGCACATAACTCTGGAAACACCATATATTTT. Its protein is CASSFGAHNSGNTIYF.

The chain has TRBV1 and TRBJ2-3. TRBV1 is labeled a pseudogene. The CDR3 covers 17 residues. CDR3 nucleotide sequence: TGCGCCAGCAGCCAATCTTACCCCTTGTGGAGCACAGATACGCAGTATTTT. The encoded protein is CASSQSYPLWSTDTQYF.

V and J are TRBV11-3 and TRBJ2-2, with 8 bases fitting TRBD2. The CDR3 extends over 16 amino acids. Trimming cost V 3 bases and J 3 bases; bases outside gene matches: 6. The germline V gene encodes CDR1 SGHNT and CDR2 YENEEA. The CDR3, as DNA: TGTGCCAGCAGCTTTACGGGGGGGCCTTACACCGGGGAGCTGTTTTTT. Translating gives CASSFTGGPYTGELFF. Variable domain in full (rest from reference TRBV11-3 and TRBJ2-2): EAGVVQSPRYKIIEKKQPVAFWCNPISGHNTLYWYLQNLGQGPELLIRYENEEAVDDSQLPKDRFSAERLKGVDSTLKIQPAELGDSAVYLCASSFTGGPYTGELFFGEGSRLTVL.